Shown below are 2 T cell receptor beta chains from a single sample sequenced in a study of blood T cell repertoires in COVID-19. TCRdb's table, derived via immunoSEQ multiplex PCR, lists solely in-frame clones and lacks some. The data show about 84,000 clones, about 83% seen once. Material: peripheral blood. The receptors stem from an elderly woman with acute or convalescent COVID-19.

The chain is built from TRBV11-3 and TRBJ2-3; maybe TRBD1 (6 bases). This CDR3 region has 17 residues. The germline V gene has CDR1 SGHNT and CDR2 YENEEA. Trimming removed 5 bases from V and 0 bases from J, with 18 bases in between. The CDR3 here is CASSIRTETASTDTQYF. The DNA for the CDR3 is TGTGCCAGCAGCATCAGGACAGAAACGGCTAGCACAGATACGCAGTATTTT.

The genes are TRBV18 and TRBJ2-5; TRBD1 matches at 7 bases. Losses at the gene ends were 0 bases for V and 5 bases for J; bases not matched to a gene: 6. Per germline, CDR1 KGHSH and CDR2 LQKENI. CDR3 length: 15 residues. The CDR3 region has the DNA TGTGCCAGCTCACCACCCGGGACAGAGGGCGAGACCCAGTACTTC. Its translation: CASSPPGTEGETQYF.